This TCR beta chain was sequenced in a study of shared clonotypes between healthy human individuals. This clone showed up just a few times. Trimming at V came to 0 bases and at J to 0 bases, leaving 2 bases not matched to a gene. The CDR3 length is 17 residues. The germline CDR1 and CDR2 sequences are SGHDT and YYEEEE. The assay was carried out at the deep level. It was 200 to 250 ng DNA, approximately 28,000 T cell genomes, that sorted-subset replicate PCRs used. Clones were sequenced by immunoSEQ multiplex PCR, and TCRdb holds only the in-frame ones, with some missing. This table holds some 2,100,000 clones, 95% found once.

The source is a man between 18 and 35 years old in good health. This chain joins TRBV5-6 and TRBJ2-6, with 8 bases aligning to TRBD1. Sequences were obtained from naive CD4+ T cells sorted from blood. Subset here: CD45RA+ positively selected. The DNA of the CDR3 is TGTGCCAGCAGCTTGGGACAGGGGTTCTCTGGGGCCAACGTCCTGACTTTC. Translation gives CASSLGQGFSGANVLTF.